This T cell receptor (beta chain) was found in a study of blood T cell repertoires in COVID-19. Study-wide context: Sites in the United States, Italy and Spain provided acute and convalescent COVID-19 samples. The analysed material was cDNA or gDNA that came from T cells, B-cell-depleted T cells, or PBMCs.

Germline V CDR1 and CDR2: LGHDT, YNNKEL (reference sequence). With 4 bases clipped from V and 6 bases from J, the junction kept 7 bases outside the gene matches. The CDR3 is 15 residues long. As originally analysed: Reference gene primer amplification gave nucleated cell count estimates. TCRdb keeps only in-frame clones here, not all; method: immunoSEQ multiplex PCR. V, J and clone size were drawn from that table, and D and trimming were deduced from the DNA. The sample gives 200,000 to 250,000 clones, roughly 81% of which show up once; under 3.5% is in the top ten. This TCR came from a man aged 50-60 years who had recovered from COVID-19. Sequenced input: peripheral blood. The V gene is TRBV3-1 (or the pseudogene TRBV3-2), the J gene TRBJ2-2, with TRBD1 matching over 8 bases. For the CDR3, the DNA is TGTGCCAGCAGCCTCGGACAGGGACGGTCCGGGGAGCTGTTTTTT. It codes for CASSLGQGRSGELFF.